This TCR beta chain was found in a study of blood T cell repertoires in COVID-19 (dated by TCRdb to the early 2020s). As for the study more broadly: The collaborator samples originated in the United States, Italy and Spain and spanned the acute and convalescent phases of COVID-19. Samples were obtained from the ongoing ImmuneRACE study (first 160 participants) and from over 1,000 subjects provided by 6 global collaborators. Sample metadata almost always included a de-identified subject ID, COVID-19 status, age in years and sex. The repertoires were released in a freely available public database intended as a resource for research on the immune response to SARS-CoV-2. HLA class I and class II types, where available, came from metadata supplied by the sample provider rather than from assay-based typing. The prospective study material was composed of cDNA or gDNA derived from T cells, B-cell-depleted T cells, or PBMCs. The dataset comprised deeply sampled blood TCRbeta repertoires from subjects exposed to, actively infected with, or recovered from COVID-19.

TCRbeta CDR3 regions were amplified from genomic DNA by means of the immunoSEQ Assay, a bias-controlled multiplex PCR. The authors' analysis ran thus. Nucleated cell counts per sample were estimated from amplification of reference gene primers within the assay. To quantify the absolute abundance of each unique TCRbeta CDR3 rearrangement, sequence reads were collapsed and filtered. For each sample, productive Simpson clonality was calculated as the square root of Simpson's diversity index across productive rearrangements. TCRdb retrieved this table from immuneACCESS and kept in-frame rearrangements only. Not all clones are present; in checked studies, unresolved V genes account for under half, and no reason is known for the remainder. V and J calls plus clone size are reproduced from that table; the DNA served to infer D and trimming. The sample table records almost 65,000 clones; around 90% of these occur just once. The biggest ten clones account for 43% of the sample.

One collaborating source in Seattle enrolled patients while the patients were actively infected and followed the patients over time throughout the course of disease. The collaborating institutions used their own protocols to collect whole blood in K2EDTA tubes. Collaborator samples were shipped for TCRbeta analysis as frozen whole blood, isolated PBMCs, or DNA extracted from either sample type. Study-wide findings and limitations: Clinical and demographic metadata were provided uncurated, with the amount varying by source and participant.

In the germline V gene (reference sequence), CDR1 corresponds to SEHNR and CDR2 to FQNEAQ. From cysteine to phenylalanine, the CDR3 is 15 amino acids long. The kept DNA is CDR3 alone, 45 bases in frame from the first base. V and J are trimmed by 5 bases and 1 base, and the gene matches miss 7 bases of the junction. With respect to this clone: No cognate antigen has been identified for it. No much larger clonotype is one base removed from it; base qualities were not supplied.

The sample was peripheral blood. The TCR was taken from a woman aged 60-75 years with COVID-19, enrolled during active disease. This chain is built from TRBV7-9 and TRBJ1-1, with TRBD1 matching 7 junction bases. The DNA sequence follows: TGTGCCAGCAGCCAGGCGGGACAGTCGAACACTGAAGCTTTCTTT. This gives the protein CASSQAGQSNTEAFF.